This T cell receptor beta chain was identified during a study of graft-versus-host responses after intestinal transplantation. General study points: GvH clonotypes were identified within recipient marrow, with a subset emerging first in ileum or blood.

The protocol was immunoSEQ multiplex PCR, while the TCRdb copy is restricted to in-frame clones and leaves out a portion. The sample includes 9,500 to 12,000 clones, 80% of them seen just once. Worth noting for this clone: What it binds is not known.

Germline V gene data show CDR1 as MNHEY and CDR2 as SVGAGI. The length of the CDR3 is 13 residues. Trimming took 5 bases from V and 9 from J, leaving 13 bases between them. The sequencing used PBMCs, collected roughly 74 weeks after intestinal transplant. The source is a human patient who received an intestinal transplant, so some T cells may come from the graft donor. V gene TRBV6-5 combines with J gene TRBJ2-2, with D unclear. This chain's CDR3 is CASSEVVERELFF. CDR3 DNA sequence: TGTGCCAGCAGTGAAGTCGTCGAGAGGGAGCTGTTTTTT.